This T cell receptor (beta chain) is from a study of T cell responses to AZD1222 COVID-19 vaccine. Whole-study results and caveats: Dominant at 160-218 and 743-854, vaccine-associated CD4 TCRs also spanned spike.

Deletions cut 3 bases from V and 13 bases from J, with 13 bases between. CDR1 is SQVTM, CDR2 ANQGSEA, per germline. The length of the CDR3 is 11 residues. Turning to this clone: Its antigen is still unknown.

The data were produced by immunoSEQ multiplex PCR, yet TCRdb's version contains in-frame clones alone and is incomplete. The repertoire includes around 140,000 clones, more than 85% of them detected once, and around 1.6% sits in the top ten. This chain uses TRBV29-1 with TRBJ2-1; TRBD1 is a possible D gene (5 bases). This sequence was found in an adult in good health. The sequences come from peripheral blood, collected on day 0 of AZD1222 vaccination. The CDR3 sequence is CSVEPGQGQFF. The CDR3 DNA follows: TGCAGCGTTGAGCCGGGTCAGGGCCAGTTCTTC.